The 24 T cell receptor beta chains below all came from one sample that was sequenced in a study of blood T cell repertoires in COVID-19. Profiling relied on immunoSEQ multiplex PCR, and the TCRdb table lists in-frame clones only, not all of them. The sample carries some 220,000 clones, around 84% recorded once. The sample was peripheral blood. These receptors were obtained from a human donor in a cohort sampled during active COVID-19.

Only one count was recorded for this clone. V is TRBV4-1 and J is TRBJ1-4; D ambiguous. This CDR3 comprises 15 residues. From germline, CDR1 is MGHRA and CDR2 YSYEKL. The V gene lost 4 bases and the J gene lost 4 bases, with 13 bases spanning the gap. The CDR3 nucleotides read TGCGCCAGCAGCCTGGTAGGCGGCGATAATGAAAAACTGTTTTTT. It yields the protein CASSLVGGDNEKLFF.

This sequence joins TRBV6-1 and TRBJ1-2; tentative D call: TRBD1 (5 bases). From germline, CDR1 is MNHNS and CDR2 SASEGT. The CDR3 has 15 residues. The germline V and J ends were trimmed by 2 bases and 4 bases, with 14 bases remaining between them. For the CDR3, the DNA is TGTGCCAGCAGTGAATGGGCCGGGGGGAGCTATGGCTACACCTTC. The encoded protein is CASSEWAGGSYGYTF.

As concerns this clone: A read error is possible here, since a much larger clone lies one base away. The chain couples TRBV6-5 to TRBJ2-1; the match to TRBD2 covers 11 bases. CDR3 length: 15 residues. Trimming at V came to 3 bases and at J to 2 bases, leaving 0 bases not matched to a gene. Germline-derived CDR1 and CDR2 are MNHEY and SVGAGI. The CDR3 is CASSYSGGAYNEQFF. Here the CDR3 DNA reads TGTGCCAGCAGTTATAGCGGGGGGGCCTACAATGAGCAGTTCTTC.

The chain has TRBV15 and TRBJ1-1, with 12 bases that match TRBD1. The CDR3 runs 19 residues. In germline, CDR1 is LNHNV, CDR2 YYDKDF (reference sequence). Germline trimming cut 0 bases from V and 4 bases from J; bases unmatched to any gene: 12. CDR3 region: CATSRDLRGQGARSTEAFF. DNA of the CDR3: TGTGCCACCAGCAGAGATCTGAGGGGACAGGGGGCGCGGAGCACTGAAGCTTTCTTT.

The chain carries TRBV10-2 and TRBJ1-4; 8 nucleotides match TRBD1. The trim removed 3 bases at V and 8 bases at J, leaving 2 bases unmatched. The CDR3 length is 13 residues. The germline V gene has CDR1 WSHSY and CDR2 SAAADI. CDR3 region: CASSERQGEKLFF. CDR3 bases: TGCGCCAGCAGTGAACGACAGGGGGAAAAACTGTTTTTT.

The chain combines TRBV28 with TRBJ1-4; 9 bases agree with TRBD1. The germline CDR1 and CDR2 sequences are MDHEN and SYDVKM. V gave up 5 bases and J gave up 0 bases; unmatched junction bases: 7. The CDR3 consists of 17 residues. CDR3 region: CASSTGTGTSTNEKLFF. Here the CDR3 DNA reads TGTGCCAGCAGTACCGGGACAGGGACTTCAACTAATGAAAAACTGTTTTTT.

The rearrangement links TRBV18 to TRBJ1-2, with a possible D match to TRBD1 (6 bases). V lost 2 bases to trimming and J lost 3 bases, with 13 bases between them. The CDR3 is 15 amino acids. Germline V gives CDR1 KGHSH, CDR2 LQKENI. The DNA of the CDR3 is TGTGCCAGCTCACCATGGCGGGGGCTCGACTATGGCTACACCTTC. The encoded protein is CASSPWRGLDYGYTF.

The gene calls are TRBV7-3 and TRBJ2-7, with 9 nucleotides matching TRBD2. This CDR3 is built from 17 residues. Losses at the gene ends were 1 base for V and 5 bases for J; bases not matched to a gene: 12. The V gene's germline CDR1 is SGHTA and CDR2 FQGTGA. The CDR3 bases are TGTGCCAGCAGCTTAATAGGTAAGCGGGGGGAATTTCACGAGCAGTACTTC. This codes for CASSLIGKRGEFHEQYF.

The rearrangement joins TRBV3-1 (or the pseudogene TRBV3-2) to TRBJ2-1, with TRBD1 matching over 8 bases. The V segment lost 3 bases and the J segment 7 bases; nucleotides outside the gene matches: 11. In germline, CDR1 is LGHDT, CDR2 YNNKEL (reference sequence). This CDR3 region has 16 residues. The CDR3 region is CASSHRGQGYLNEQFF. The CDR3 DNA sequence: TGTGCCAGCAGCCACCGAGGACAGGGTTACTTAAATGAGCAGTTCTTC.

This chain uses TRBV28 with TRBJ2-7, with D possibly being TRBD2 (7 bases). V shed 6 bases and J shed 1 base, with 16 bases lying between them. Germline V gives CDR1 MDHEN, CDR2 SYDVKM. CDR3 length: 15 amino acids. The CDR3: CASRPSGGRSYEQYF. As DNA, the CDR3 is TGTGCCAGCAGGCCCTCCGGGGGGCGGTCCTACGAGCAGTACTTC.

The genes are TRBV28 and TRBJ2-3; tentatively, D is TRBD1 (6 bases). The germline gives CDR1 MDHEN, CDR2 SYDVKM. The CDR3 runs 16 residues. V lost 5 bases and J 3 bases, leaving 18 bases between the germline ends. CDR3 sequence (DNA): TGTGCCAGCAGTCCACCGACAGGCGGAGCTACAGATACGCAGTATTTT. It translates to CASSPPTGGATDTQYF.

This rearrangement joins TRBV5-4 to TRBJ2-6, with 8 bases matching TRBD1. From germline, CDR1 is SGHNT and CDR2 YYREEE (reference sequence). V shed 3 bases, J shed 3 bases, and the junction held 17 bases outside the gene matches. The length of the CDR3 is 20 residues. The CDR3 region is CASSSPLLGAGGGGANVLTF. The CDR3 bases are TGTGCCAGCAGCTCGCCCCTCCTGGGGGCAGGGGGCGGTGGGGCCAACGTCCTGACTTTC. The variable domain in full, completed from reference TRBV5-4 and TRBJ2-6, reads ETGVTQSPTHLIKTRGQQVTLRCSSQSGHNTVSWYQQALGQGPQFIFQYYREEENGRGNFPPRFSGLQFPNYSSELNVNALELDDSALYLCASSSPLLGAGGGGANVLTFGAGSRLTVL.

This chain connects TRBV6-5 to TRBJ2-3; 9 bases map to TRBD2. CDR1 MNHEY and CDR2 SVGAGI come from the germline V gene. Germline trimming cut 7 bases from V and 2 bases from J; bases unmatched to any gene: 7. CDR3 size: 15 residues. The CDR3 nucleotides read TGTGCCAGCACCCCACTAGCGGGCTACACAGATACGCAGTATTTT. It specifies CASTPLAGYTDTQYF.

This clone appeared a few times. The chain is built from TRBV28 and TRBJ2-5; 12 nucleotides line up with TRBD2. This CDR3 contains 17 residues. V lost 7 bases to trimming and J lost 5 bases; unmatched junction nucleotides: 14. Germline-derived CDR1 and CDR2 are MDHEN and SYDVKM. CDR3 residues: CASIPPPSGGGGETQYF. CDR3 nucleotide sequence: TGTGCCAGCATCCCCCCCCCTAGCGGGGGGGGCGGGGAGACCCAGTACTTC.

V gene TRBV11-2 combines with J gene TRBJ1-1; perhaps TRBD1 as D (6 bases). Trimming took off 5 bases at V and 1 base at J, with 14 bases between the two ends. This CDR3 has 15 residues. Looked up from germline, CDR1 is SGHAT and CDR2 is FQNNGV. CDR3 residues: CASSPHSTGNTEAFF. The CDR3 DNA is TGTGCCAGCAGCCCCCACTCGACAGGGAACACTGAAGCTTTCTTT.

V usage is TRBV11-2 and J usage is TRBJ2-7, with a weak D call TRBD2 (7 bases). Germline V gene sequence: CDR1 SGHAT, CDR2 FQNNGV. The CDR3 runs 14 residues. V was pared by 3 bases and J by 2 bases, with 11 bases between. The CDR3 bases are TGTGCCAGCAGCTTTGGGGGGGCCACCTACGAGCAGTACTTC. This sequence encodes CASSFGGATYEQYF. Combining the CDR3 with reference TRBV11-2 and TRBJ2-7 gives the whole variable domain EAGVAQSPRYKIIEKRQSVAFWCNPISGHATLYWYQQILGQGPKLLIQFQNNGVVDDSQLPKDRFSAERLKGVDSTLKIQPAKLEDSAVYLCASSFGGATYEQYFGPGTRLTVT.

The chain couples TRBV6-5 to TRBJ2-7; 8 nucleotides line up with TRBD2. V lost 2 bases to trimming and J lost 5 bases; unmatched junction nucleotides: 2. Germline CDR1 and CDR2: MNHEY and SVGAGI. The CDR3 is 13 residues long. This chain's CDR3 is CASSYGRGDEQYF. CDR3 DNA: TGTGCCAGCAGTTACGGGCGGGGGGACGAGCAGTACTTC.

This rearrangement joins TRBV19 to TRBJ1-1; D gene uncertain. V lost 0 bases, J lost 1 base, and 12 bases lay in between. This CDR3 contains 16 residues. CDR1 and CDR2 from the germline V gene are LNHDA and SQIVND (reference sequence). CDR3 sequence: CASSIDLAGGNTEAFF. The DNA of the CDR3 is TGTGCCAGTAGTATAGATCTGGCAGGAGGGAACACTGAAGCTTTCTTT.

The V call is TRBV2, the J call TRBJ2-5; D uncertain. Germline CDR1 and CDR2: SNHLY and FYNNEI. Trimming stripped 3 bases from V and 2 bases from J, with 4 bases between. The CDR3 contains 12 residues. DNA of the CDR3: TGTGCCAGCAGTGACGAGCAAGAGACCCAGTACTTC. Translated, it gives CASSDEQETQYF.

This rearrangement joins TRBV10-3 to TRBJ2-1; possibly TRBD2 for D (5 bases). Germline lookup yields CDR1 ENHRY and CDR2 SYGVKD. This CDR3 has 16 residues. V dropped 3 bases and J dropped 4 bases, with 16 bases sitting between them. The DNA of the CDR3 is TGTGCCATCAGTGACCCCTCGGGTAGAGGGTACAATGAGCAGTTCTTC. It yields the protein CAISDPSGRGYNEQFF.

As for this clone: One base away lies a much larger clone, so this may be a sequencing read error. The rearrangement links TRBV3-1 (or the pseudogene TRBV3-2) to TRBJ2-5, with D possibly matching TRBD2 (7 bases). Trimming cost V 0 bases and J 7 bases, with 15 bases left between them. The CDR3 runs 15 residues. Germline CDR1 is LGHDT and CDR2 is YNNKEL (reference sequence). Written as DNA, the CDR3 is TGTGCCAGCAGCCAAGAAGGGGGGAGGGAGGGGACCCAGTACTTC. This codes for CASSQEGGREGTQYF.

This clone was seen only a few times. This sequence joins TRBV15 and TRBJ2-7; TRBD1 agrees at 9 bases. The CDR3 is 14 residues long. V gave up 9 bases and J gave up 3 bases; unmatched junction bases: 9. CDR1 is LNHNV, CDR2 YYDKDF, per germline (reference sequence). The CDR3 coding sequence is TGTGCCACAGCTAGGGACAGGGTAGACTACGAGCAGTACTTC. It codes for CATARDRVDYEQYF.

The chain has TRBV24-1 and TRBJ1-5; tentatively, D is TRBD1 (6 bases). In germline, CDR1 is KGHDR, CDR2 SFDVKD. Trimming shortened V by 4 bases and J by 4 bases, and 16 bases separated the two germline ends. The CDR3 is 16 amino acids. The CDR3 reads CATSDHRVVGNQPQHF. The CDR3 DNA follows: TGTGCCACCAGTGACCACAGGGTGGTAGGGAATCAGCCCCAGCATTTT.

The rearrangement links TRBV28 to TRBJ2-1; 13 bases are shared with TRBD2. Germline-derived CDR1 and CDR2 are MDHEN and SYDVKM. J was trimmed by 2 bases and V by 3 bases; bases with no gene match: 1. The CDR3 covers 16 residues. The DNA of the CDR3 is TGTGCCAGCAGTTTGGGGACTAGCGGGACCTACAATGAGCAGTTCTTC. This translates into CASSLGTSGTYNEQFF. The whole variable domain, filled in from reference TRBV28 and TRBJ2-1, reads DVKVTQSSRYLVKRTGEKVFLECVQDMDHENMFWYRQDPGLGLRLIYFSYDVKMKEKGDIPEGYSVSREKKERFSLILESASTNQTSMYLCASSLGTSGTYNEQFFGPGTRLTVL.